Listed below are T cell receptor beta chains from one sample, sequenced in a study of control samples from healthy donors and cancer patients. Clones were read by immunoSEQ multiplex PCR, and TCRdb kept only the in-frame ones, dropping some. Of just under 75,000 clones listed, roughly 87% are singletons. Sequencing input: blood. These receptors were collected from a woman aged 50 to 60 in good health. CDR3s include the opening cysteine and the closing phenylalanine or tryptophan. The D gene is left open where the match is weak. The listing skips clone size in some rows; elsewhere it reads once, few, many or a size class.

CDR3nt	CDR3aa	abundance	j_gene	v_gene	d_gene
TGTGCCAGCAGTTACTCGGGCAGGGGGCTGGAGCAGTACTTC	CASSYSGRGLEQYF	-	TRBJ2-7	TRBV6-2/TRBV6-3	TRBD1
TGTGCCAGCAGCTTGAAAACCTCGGTGTGGGGGGACTTTCGGAACACTGAAGCTTTCTTT	CASSLKTSVWGDFRNTEAFF	-	TRBJ1-1	TRBV6-6	-
TGTGCCAGCAGTTTAACGATAGTAGCGGGAGGGTACGAGCAGTACTTC	CASSLTIVAGGYEQYF	-	TRBJ2-7	TRBV27	TRBD2
TGCGCCAGCAGCCAAGACCGAGAAAAACTGTTTTTT	CASSQDREKLFF	-	TRBJ1-4	TRBV4-1	-
TGTGCCAGCAGCCAAGTACAGGGGCTACTCTACGAGCAGTACTTC	CASSQVQGLLYEQYF	-	TRBJ2-7	TRBV3-1/TRBV3-2	TRBD1
TGTGCCAGTAGTATAGTTGGGACAGAGACCGGGGAGCTGTTTTTT	CASSIVGTETGELFF	once	TRBJ2-2	TRBV19	TRBD1
TGTGCCAGCAGCTTGGGACGCCCTTCTCCGTACGAGCAGTACTTC	CASSLGRPSPYEQYF	-	TRBJ2-7	TRBV5-6	-
TGTGCCAGCAGTGATATCCGGGACCAAGAGACCCAGTACTTC	CASSDIRDQETQYF	-	TRBJ2-5	TRBV25-1	-
TGTGCCAGTAGATCGGCCGTTAATCGTTCACCCCTCCACTTT	CASRSAVNRSPLHF	-	TRBJ1-6	TRBV19	-
TGTGCCAGCAGCTTAGGCGGGGCACGGTCAGAAGCTTTCTTT	CASSLGGARSEAFF	-	TRBJ1-1	TRBV11-1	-
TGTGCCAGCACCCCCGGGGCGACAACTAATGAAAAACTGTTTTTT	CASTPGATTNEKLFF	once	TRBJ1-4	TRBV7-9	-
TGTGCCAGCAGTCCCAGTACAGAACCCCAAAACATTCAGTACTTC	CASSPSTEPQNIQYF	once	TRBJ2-4	TRBV6-5	-
TGTGCCAGCAGCCCTTATCAGCGGGAGATCTCCGAGCAGTACTTC	CASSPYQREISEQYF	-	TRBJ2-7	TRBV3-1/TRBV3-2	TRBD2
TGCGCCAGCAGCTCGAGAGGGACTGCTGCGAACATTCAGTACTTC	CASSSRGTAANIQYF	-	TRBJ2-4	TRBV5-1	-
TGCAGCCCTCTGGAAACTAGCGGTACAGATACGCAGTATTTT	CSPLETSGTDTQYF	-	TRBJ2-3	TRBV29-1	TRBD2
TGTGCCAGCAGTTTGACAGGAATCTCTGGAAACACCATATATTTT	CASSLTGISGNTIYF	-	TRBJ1-3	TRBV28	-